These T cell receptor beta chains were read from a single sample in a study of blood T cell repertoires in COVID-19. Using immunoSEQ multiplex PCR, the repertoire was profiled, and TCRdb retains in-frame clones only, with some absent. The sample has about 180,000 clones, about 82% seen once; the top ten hold roughly 6.8%. The sequenced sample was peripheral blood. The receptors were gathered from a man aged 70 or older with active or convalescent COVID-19. The CDR3 runs from the conserved cysteine through the conserved F or W. A D gene is named only where the DNA matches it firmly. Size tells how often a clone was seen (once, few, many) or the class of an expanded clone, and some rows leave it out.

J gene: TRBJ1-2; CDR3 length: 13; clone size: -; D gene: -; V gene: TRBV18; CDR3 protein: CASSIGADYGYTF; CDR3 DNA: TGTGCCAGCTCAATAGGGGCGGACTATGGCTACACCTTC
J gene: TRBJ1-3; CDR3 length: 16; clone size: -; D gene: -; V gene: TRBV3-1/TRBV3-2; CDR3 protein: CASSYQQASSGNTIYF; CDR3 DNA: TGTGCCAGCAGCTACCAACAGGCCAGCTCTGGAAACACCATATATTTT
J gene: TRBJ2-1; CDR3 length: 15; clone size: -; D gene: -; V gene: TRBV7-3; CDR3 protein: CASSRAGGPLNEQFF; CDR3 DNA: TGTGCCAGCAGCCGAGCCGGCGGCCCACTCAATGAGCAGTTCTTC
J gene: TRBJ2-1; CDR3 length: 15; clone size: -; D gene: -; V gene: TRBV5-1; CDR3 protein: CASSLAPNQNNEQFF; CDR3 DNA: TGCGCCAGCAGCTTGGCCCCGAACCAGAACAATGAGCAGTTCTTC
J gene: TRBJ1-2; CDR3 length: 12; clone size: -; D gene: -; V gene: TRBV6-5; CDR3 protein: CASSYRGMGYTF; CDR3 DNA: TGTGCCAGCAGTTACCGCGGTATGGGCTACACCTTC
J gene: TRBJ2-3; CDR3 length: 16; clone size: once; D gene: -; V gene: TRBV10-3; CDR3 protein: CAITWDFIKGTDTQYF; CDR3 DNA: TGTGCCATCACGTGGGACTTTATTAAGGGGACAGATACGCAGTATTTT
J gene: TRBJ1-4; CDR3 length: 15; clone size: -; D gene: -; V gene: TRBV6-4; CDR3 protein: CASEKSLATNEKLFF; CDR3 DNA: TGTGCCAGCGAGAAAAGCCTTGCAACTAATGAAAAACTGTTTTTT
J gene: TRBJ2-1; CDR3 length: 16; clone size: -; D gene: TRBD2; V gene: TRBV7-9; CDR3 protein: CASSGSGSWFYNEQFF; CDR3 DNA: TGTGCCAGCAGCGGGAGCGGGAGCTGGTTCTACAATGAGCAGTTCTTC
J gene: TRBJ2-5; CDR3 length: 14; clone size: -; D gene: TRBD2; V gene: TRBV7-2; CDR3 protein: CASSRLAGGETQYF; CDR3 DNA: TGTGCCAGCAGCAGACTAGCGGGGGGGGAGACCCAGTACTTC
J gene: TRBJ1-2; CDR3 length: 14; clone size: few; D gene: -; V gene: TRBV10-3; CDR3 protein: CAISQDFSASGYTF; CDR3 DNA: TGTGCCATCAGTCAAGACTTCTCCGCAAGTGGCTACACCTTC
J gene: TRBJ1-3; CDR3 length: 16; clone size: -; D gene: TRBD1; V gene: TRBV4-3; CDR3 protein: CASSQDGQGSGNTIYF; CDR3 DNA: TGCGCCAGCAGCCAAGACGGACAGGGGTCTGGAAACACCATATATTTT
J gene: TRBJ1-2; CDR3 length: 12; clone size: -; D gene: TRBD1; V gene: TRBV19; CDR3 protein: CASSVRGEGYTF; CDR3 DNA: TGTGCCAGTAGCGTCAGGGGGGAAGGCTACACCTTC
J gene: TRBJ1-3; CDR3 length: 16; clone size: -; D gene: -; V gene: TRBV30; CDR3 protein: CAWSKTGQLSGNTIYF; CDR3 DNA: TGTGCCTGGAGTAAAACGGGACAACTCTCTGGAAACACCATATATTTT
J gene: TRBJ1-5; CDR3 length: 12; clone size: -; D gene: TRBD1; V gene: TRBV2; CDR3 protein: CASSGTGHPQHF; CDR3 DNA: TGTGCCAGCAGTGGGACAGGGCATCCCCAGCATTTT
J gene: TRBJ2-5; CDR3 length: 13; clone size: -; D gene: -; V gene: TRBV30; CDR3 protein: CAWSVLGRETQYF; CDR3 DNA: TGTGCCTGGAGTGTACTAGGCCGAGAGACCCAGTACTTC
J gene: TRBJ2-2; CDR3 length: 16; clone size: -; D gene: TRBD1; V gene: TRBV5-1; CDR3 protein: CASSPRTGANTGELFF; CDR3 DNA: TGCGCCAGCAGCCCCCGGACAGGAGCGAACACCGGGGAGCTGTTTTTT
J gene: TRBJ2-7; CDR3 length: 13; clone size: -; D gene: TRBD1; V gene: TRBV30; CDR3 protein: CAFRDRGIYEQYF; CDR3 DNA: TGTGCCTTCCGAGACAGGGGGATCTACGAGCAGTACTTC
J gene: TRBJ1-2; CDR3 length: 14; clone size: -; D gene: TRBD1; V gene: TRBV27; CDR3 protein: CASSTTGGGGGYTF; CDR3 DNA: TGTGCCAGCAGTACGACAGGGGGCGGTGGTGGCTACACCTTC
J gene: TRBJ1-2; CDR3 length: 17; clone size: -; D gene: TRBD1; V gene: TRBV25-1; CDR3 protein: CASSGNRRQGPFYGYTF; CDR3 DNA: TGTGCCAGCAGTGGAAACCGCCGACAGGGACCCTTCTATGGCTACACCTTC
J gene: TRBJ2-1; CDR3 length: 14; clone size: -; D gene: TRBD2; V gene: TRBV5-4; CDR3 protein: CASSLPSGGNEQFF; CDR3 DNA: TGTGCCAGCAGCTTGCCGTCGGGAGGGAATGAGCAGTTCTTC
J gene: TRBJ1-2; CDR3 length: 14; clone size: -; D gene: TRBD1; V gene: TRBV5-1; CDR3 protein: CASSFGSGDSGYTF; CDR3 DNA: TGCGCCAGCAGCTTCGGGTCCGGGGACAGCGGCTACACCTTC
J gene: TRBJ2-7; CDR3 length: 14; clone size: -; D gene: -; V gene: TRBV29-1; CDR3 protein: CSVAQGSYSYEQYF; CDR3 DNA: TGCAGCGTCGCACAGGGATCGTACTCCTACGAGCAGTACTTC
J gene: TRBJ2-2; CDR3 length: 16; clone size: -; D gene: -; V gene: TRBV7-9; CDR3 protein: CASSPLPSTNTGELFF; CDR3 DNA: TGTGCCAGCAGCCCTCTCCCTAGCACTAACACCGGGGAGCTGTTTTTT
J gene: TRBJ1-2; CDR3 length: 17; clone size: -; D gene: TRBD1; V gene: TRBV19; CDR3 protein: CASSIVQSWTGVYGYTF; CDR3 DNA: TGTGCCAGTAGTATAGTTCAGTCCTGGACAGGGGTCTATGGCTACACCTTC
J gene: TRBJ2-2; CDR3 length: 17; clone size: -; D gene: TRBD2; V gene: TRBV18; CDR3 protein: CASSPLPGRTNTGELFF; CDR3 DNA: TGTGCCAGCTCACCACTTCCCGGGAGGACGAACACCGGGGAGCTGTTTTTT
J gene: TRBJ1-5; CDR3 length: 14; clone size: -; D gene: -; V gene: TRBV6-8; CDR3 protein: CASRLPPCNQPQHF; CDR3 DNA: TGTGCCAGCAGACTCCCCCCGTGCAATCAGCCCCAGCATTTT
J gene: TRBJ2-1; CDR3 length: 15; clone size: -; D gene: -; V gene: TRBV5-1; CDR3 protein: CASSLLSDVYNEQFF; CDR3 DNA: TGCGCCAGCAGCTTGTTGAGCGACGTTTACAATGAGCAGTTCTTC
J gene: TRBJ1-6; CDR3 length: 18; clone size: -; D gene: -; V gene: TRBV4-1; CDR3 protein: CASSQDLSLGGYNSPLHF; CDR3 DNA: TGCGCCAGCAGCCAAGATCTCAGCTTGGGGGGATATAATTCACCCCTCCACTTT
J gene: TRBJ2-3; CDR3 length: 15; clone size: -; D gene: -; V gene: TRBV6-5; CDR3 protein: CASSPLPGYTDTQYF; CDR3 DNA: TGTGCCAGCAGCCCGCTCCCGGGTTACACAGATACGCAGTATTTT
J gene: TRBJ1-5; CDR3 length: 15; clone size: -; D gene: -; V gene: TRBV19; CDR3 protein: CASRRTGREGQPQHF; CDR3 DNA: TGTGCCAGTAGGAGGACTGGCAGGGAGGGCCAGCCCCAGCATTTT
J gene: TRBJ2-7; CDR3 length: 16; clone size: -; D gene: -; V gene: TRBV18; CDR3 protein: CASSPAISWTQYEQYF; CDR3 DNA: TGTGCCAGCTCACCGGCGATCTCTTGGACACAATACGAGCAGTACTTC
J gene: TRBJ1-2; CDR3 length: 14; clone size: -; D gene: -; V gene: TRBV5-1; CDR3 protein: CASSLDPNIYGYTF; CDR3 DNA: TGCGCCAGCAGCTTGGACCCCAACATTTATGGCTACACCTTC
J gene: TRBJ2-5; CDR3 length: 15; clone size: -; D gene: -; V gene: TRBV3-1/TRBV3-2; CDR3 protein: CASSQSARVEETQYF; CDR3 DNA: TGTGCCAGCAGCCAATCCGCGAGGGTAGAAGAGACCCAGTACTTC
J gene: TRBJ1-1; CDR3 length: 15; clone size: -; D gene: TRBD1; V gene: TRBV6-5; CDR3 protein: CASSPGTGGFFEAFF; CDR3 DNA: TGTGCCAGCAGTCCCGGGACAGGGGGCTTTTTTGAAGCTTTCTTT
J gene: TRBJ2-5; CDR3 length: 14; clone size: -; D gene: -; V gene: TRBV7-8; CDR3 protein: CASSLVADQETQYF; CDR3 DNA: TGTGCCAGCAGCTTAGTTGCAGACCAAGAGACCCAGTACTTC
J gene: TRBJ2-5; CDR3 length: 16; clone size: -; D gene: TRBD1; V gene: TRBV18; CDR3 protein: CASSPTGQGGSETQYF; CDR3 DNA: TGTGCCAGCTCACCTACGGGACAGGGTGGATCAGAGACCCAGTACTTC
J gene: TRBJ1-1; CDR3 length: 13; clone size: -; D gene: -; V gene: TRBV6-1; CDR3 protein: CASSEARQTEAFF; CDR3 DNA: TGTGCCAGCAGTGAAGCGCGACAAACTGAAGCTTTCTTT
J gene: TRBJ1-1; CDR3 length: 15; clone size: once; D gene: -; V gene: TRBV19; CDR3 protein: CASKGTQSLNTEAFF; CDR3 DNA: TGTGCCAGTAAAGGGACACAAAGCCTTAACACTGAAGCTTTCTTT
J gene: TRBJ2-7; CDR3 length: 11; clone size: few; D gene: -; V gene: TRBV9; CDR3 protein: CASSEGVEQYF; CDR3 DNA: TGTGCCAGCAGCGAGGGAGTGGAGCAGTACTTC